The T cell receptor (beta chain) under discussion was sequenced for a study of metastatic and nonmetastatic thyroid tumors. TCRdb re-processed the PCR reads through MiXCR. The sample contains fewer than 20,000 clones, approximately 23% of which appear only once. Every patient underwent thyroid surgery untreated. Input material: adjacent normal tissue. This clonotype was sampled from a female donor with papillary thyroid cancer or a benign thyroid nodule (not recorded which). Some clones in this sample may be carry-over from other donors' samples.

CDR3 region: CASSVCIVRTDTQYF. The CDR3 DNA sequence: TGTGCCAGCAGTGTATGTATAGTACGCACAGATACGCAGTATTTT. The genes are TRBV2 and TRBJ2-3; D is uncertain. The germline CDR1 and CDR2 sequences are SNHLY and FYNNEI. V dropped 4 bases and J dropped 1 base, with 12 bases sitting between them. There are 15 residues in the CDR3.